Below are 5 T cell receptor beta chains sequenced from a single sample in a study of OX40 agonist ivuxolimab in advanced cancers. Sequencing was performed with immunoSEQ multiplex PCR; in TCRdb, only in-frame clones are kept and a portion is missing. The sample consists of some 54,000 clones, 80% of them appearing once. The starting material was CD4+ or CD8+ T cells sorted from blood, obtained in a trial of the OX40 agonist ivuxolimab. The receptors originated from an adult with an advanced solid tumor such as melanoma, head and neck, liver or kidney cancer.

Only one count was recorded for this clone. J is TRBJ1-5 and V is TRBV18; D not resolved. The CDR3 extends over 16 amino acids. V lost 2 bases and J 0 bases, leaving 11 bases between the germline ends. Germline V lookup: CDR1 KGHSH, CDR2 LQKENI. The DNA for the CDR3 is TGTGCCAGCTCACCAAACAGCCAGTATAGCAATCAGCCCCAGCATTTT. It is translated as CASSPNSQYSNQPQHF. The whole variable domain, remainder taken from reference TRBV18 and TRBJ1-5, is NAGVMQNPRHLVRRRGQEARLRCSPMKGHSHVYWYRQLPEEGLKFMVYLQKENIIDESGMPKERFSAEFPKEGPSILRIQQVVRGDSAAYFCASSPNSQYSNQPQHFGDGTRLSIL.

This clone was counted between two and nine times. The CDR3 is CASSLGGRETQYF. The CDR3 region has the DNA TGTGCCAGCAGCCTGGGGGGGCGAGAGACCCAGTACTTC. The chain couples TRBV9 to TRBJ2-5, with D possibly TRBD2 on 7 matching bases. Germline loops: CDR1 SGDLS, CDR2 YYNGEE. This CDR3 comprises 13 residues. Trimming took 4 bases from V and 4 from J, leaving 11 bases between them.

The genes are TRBV7-9 and TRBJ2-1, with D possibly being TRBD1 (5 bases). CDR1 and CDR2 (germline): SEHNR, FQNEAQ (reference sequence). The CDR3 covers 14 residues. V lost 8 bases, J lost 0 bases, and 11 bases lay in between. The CDR3 spells CASAQGHSYNEQFF. CDR3 DNA sequence: TGTGCCAGCGCCCAGGGCCACTCCTACAATGAGCAGTTCTTC.

The chain combines TRBV7-2 with TRBJ1-2, with D possibly TRBD1 on 5 matching bases. Germline V gene lookup returns CDR1 SGHTA and CDR2 FQGNSA. Trimming took 1 base from V and 4 from J, leaving 10 bases between them. The CDR3 covers 14 residues. The CDR3 DNA reads TGTGCCAGCAGCTTAGAAATGGACATCTATGGCTACACCTTC. Translation: CASSLEMDIYGYTF.

This sequence joins TRBV27 and TRBJ2-7, with D possibly TRBD1 on 5 matching bases. This CDR3 has 14 residues. Germline V lookup: CDR1 MNHEY, CDR2 SMNVEV (reference sequence). The ends were cut back, 6 bases at V and 11 bases at J, with 23 bases in the middle. The CDR3 loop is CASRMGRVYPREYF. The DNA of the CDR3 is TGTGCCAGCAGGATGGGCAGGGTTTACCCTCGAGAGTACTTC.